These T cell receptor beta chains were read from a single sample in a study of cytomegalovirus exposure and HLA in healthy donors. Generated by immunoSEQ multiplex PCR, the TCRdb table keeps only in-frame clones and is missing some. Seen here are some 130,000 clones, 65% to 90% observed once, and the top ten hold 0.95% to 1.5%. Sequencing was carried out using PBMCs. These receptors were taken from a girl aged 2-10 years in good health and CMV-seronegative. Each CDR3 is given with its conserved first and last residue. D genes are given only for firm matches. For some rows the clone size is stated as once, few or many, or as a class when expanded; others skip it.

D,V,J,size,length,DNA,CDR3
-,TRBV4-2,TRBJ1-1,-,16,TGTGCCAGCAGCCAAGAAGTGGGCAGGTTGAACACTGAAGCTTTCTTT,CASSQEVGRLNTEAFF
TRBD2,TRBV5-1,TRBJ2-2,-,16,TGCGCCAGCACATGGAGACAGCGGGGGGAGGCCGGGGAGCTGTTTTTT,CASTWRQRGEAGELFF
-,TRBV5-1,TRBJ2-7,-,14,TGCGCCAGCAGCTTGGTGGGCAGCAACTACGAGCAGTACTTC,CASSLVGSNYEQYF
TRBD1,TRBV29-1,TRBJ1-4,-,14,TGCAGCGTCGGAGACAGGGGACTGAATGAAAAACTGTTTTTT,CSVGDRGLNEKLFF
TRBD2,TRBV19,TRBJ2-1,-,15,TGTGCCAGTAGTACTATAGCGGGGGGATACAATGAGCAGTTCTTC,CASSTIAGGYNEQFF
-,TRBV4-2,TRBJ2-7,-,15,TGTGCCAGCAGCCAAGATCCGAATCTCCGGTACGAGCAGTACTTC,CASSQDPNLRYEQYF
TRBD1,TRBV6-1,TRBJ2-3,-,15,TGTGCCAGCATTAGGACAGGGGAGAGCACAGATACGCAGTATTTT,CASIRTGESTDTQYF
TRBD2,TRBV7-7,TRBJ2-5,-,15,TGTGCTAGCAGCTCTCTCGGGGGGGGGCGAGAGACCCAGTACTTC,CASSSLGGGRETQYF
TRBD1,TRBV7-2,TRBJ1-6,-,18,TGTGCCAGCAGCTTAGAACTACTTGGACAGGGGGCACAATCACCCCTCCACTTT,CASSLELLGQGAQSPLHF
-,TRBV20-1,TRBJ1-1,-,10,TGCAGTGCGGGGGGCACTGAAGCTTTCTTT,CSAGGTEAFF
-,TRBV7-5,TRBJ2-7,once,14,TGTGCCAGAAGCTTAGTACCACCGGGAGGGGAGCAGTACTTC,CARSLVPPGGEQYF
TRBD1,TRBV2,TRBJ1-1,medium-sized,17,TGTGCCAGCACCCCGGGACAGGGGGCAAGAGGGGACACTGAAGCTTTCTTT,CASTPGQGARGDTEAFF
-,TRBV7-9,TRBJ2-1,-,14,TGTGCCAGCAGCTTACAGGGTATAGGCAATGAGCAGTTCTTC,CASSLQGIGNEQFF
-,TRBV2,TRBJ1-3,-,10,TGTGCCAGTACTGGAAACACCATATATTTT,CASTGNTIYF
TRBD1,TRBV5-1,TRBJ2-7,-,13,TGCGCCAGCAGACCGGGACAGGGCTACGAGCAGTACTTC,CASRPGQGYEQYF
-,TRBV21-1,TRBJ2-7,-,16,TGTGCCAGCAGCAAAGGGGGGCAAGGAGCGTCCTACGAGCAGTACTTC,CASSKGGQGASYEQYF
-,TRBV30,TRBJ2-7,once,15,TGTGCCTGGAGCCCCCGAGAGGGCTACTCCTACGAGCAGTACTTC,CAWSPREGYSYEQYF
-,TRBV6-6,TRBJ1-5,-,14,TGTGCCAGCAGTAATGGCCGTGGCAATCAGCCCCAGCATTTT,CASSNGRGNQPQHF
TRBD1,TRBV9,TRBJ2-1,-,15,TGTGCCAGCAGCCCCAGGGACAGGGTTGACAATGAGCAGTTCTTC,CASSPRDRVDNEQFF
-,TRBV7-9,TRBJ2-7,-,13,TGTGCCAGCAGCTCCGGGACTCCCTACGAGCAGTACTTC,CASSSGTPYEQYF
-,TRBV27,TRBJ2-1,once,15,TGTGCCAGCAGTTTGTTACATAGGGGCTACAATGAGCAGTTCTTC,CASSLLHRGYNEQFF
TRBD2,TRBV29-1,TRBJ2-3,-,16,TGCAGCGTCACGGGACTAGCGGGAGGGCCACCAGATACGCAGTATTTT,CSVTGLAGGPPDTQYF
-,TRBV30,TRBJ1-3,-,12,TGTGCCTGGAAGCAGGGGTGGAACACCATATATTTT,CAWKQGWNTIYF
TRBD2,TRBV10-3,TRBJ2-1,-,20,TGTGCCATCAGTGAGTTACCGGGACTAGCGGGAGGCTCTGGCTACAATGAGCAGTTCTTC,CAISELPGLAGGSGYNEQFF
-,TRBV4-1,TRBJ2-7,-,14,TGCGCCAGCAGCCAAGTGGCAGGGAACGACGAGCAGTACTTC,CASSQVAGNDEQYF
-,TRBV7-7,TRBJ2-2,-,12,TGTGCCTCAGGGGATTCCGCCGGGGAGCTGTTTTTT,CASGDSAGELFF
TRBD1,TRBV11-1,TRBJ2-7,few,14,TGTGCCAGCAGTCGCCGGGACAGGACCTACGAGCAGTACTTC,CASSRRDRTYEQYF
-,TRBV2,TRBJ2-7,-,15,TGTGCCAGCATTGGGGGCGATGATAGCTCCTACGAGCAGTACTTC,CASIGGDDSSYEQYF
TRBD2,TRBV19,TRBJ2-3,-,16,TGTGCCAGTAGTACCCCCGGGACTAGCGGGGGGAATACGCAGTATTTT,CASSTPGTSGGNTQYF
TRBD1,TRBV19,TRBJ2-1,-,15,TGTGCCAGTAGTATACAGGGGGCGTCCTACAATGAGCAGTTCTTC,CASSIQGASYNEQFF
-,TRBV25-1,TRBJ2-1,-,18,TGTGCCAGCAGTGAATCCCTCGTAGCCTTGAGCTCCTACAATGAGCAGTTCTTC,CASSESLVALSSYNEQFF
TRBD2,TRBV2,TRBJ2-1,-,16,TGTGCCAGCAGTGGGTTGAGAGGCGGGGGGGCGGGGGAGCAGTTCTTC,CASSGLRGGGAGEQFF
-,TRBV6-6,TRBJ2-5,once,14,TGTGCCAGCAGTTACTCGGGGGCCGCGGAGACCCAGTACTTC,CASSYSGAAETQYF
TRBD2,TRBV29-1,TRBJ2-3,once,13,TGCAGCGTAGCCGGGAGGCACACAGATACGCAGTATTTT,CSVAGRHTDTQYF
-,TRBV19,TRBJ1-1,-,12,TGTGCCAGTAGTAGTAGGAGGGCTGAAGCTTTCTTT,CASSSRRAEAFF
TRBD1,TRBV25-1,TRBJ1-3,-,17,TGTGCCAGCAGTGGGCCCTCACAGGGGGCGGTAGGAAACACCATATATTTT,CASSGPSQGAVGNTIYF
TRBD2,TRBV6-5,TRBJ2-5,-,13,TGTGCCAGCAAGGCGGGAGGGGAGGAGACCCAGTACTTC,CASKAGGEETQYF
-,TRBV5-6,TRBJ2-3,-,12,TGTGCCAGCAGCTTGGGAGCGAGGGCGCAGTATTTT,CASSLGARAQYF
-,TRBV15,TRBJ1-1,-,13,TGTGCCACCAGCAGAAGCGCAGGGTCGACAGCTTTCTTT,CATSRSAGSTAFF
TRBD2,TRBV5-1,TRBJ2-2,-,17,TGCGCCAGCAGCTTCCACCTAGCGGGGGGGAACACCGGGGAGCTGTTTTTT,CASSFHLAGGNTGELFF
-,TRBV1,TRBJ2-5,-,14,TGCACCAGCGGACCACGGTGGGGGGGGGAGACCCAGTACTTC,CTSGPRWGGETQYF
TRBD2,TRBV7-2,TRBJ2-3,-,19,TGTGCCAGCAGCTCCGCAACTAGCGGGGGGGCACTCCTCACAGATACGCAGTATTTT,CASSSATSGGALLTDTQYF
TRBD1,TRBV30,TRBJ1-2,-,14,TGTGCCTGGAGGACCTCCGGGACAGGGGGAGGCTACACCTTC,CAWRTSGTGGGYTF
-,TRBV28,TRBJ1-5,-,14,TGTGCCAGCAGTTTCCCGGGGTTTACTCAGCCCCAGCATTTT,CASSFPGFTQPQHF
-,TRBV29-1,TRBJ1-1,-,13,TGCAGCGTTGAAGATGCACAATACACTGAAGCTTTCTTT,CSVEDAQYTEAFF
-,TRBV27,TRBJ2-7,-,13,TGTGCCAGCAGTTCCGCAGGTTCCTACGAGCAGTACTTC,CASSSAGSYEQYF